The 32 T cell receptor beta chains below all came from one sample that was sequenced in a study of T cell repertoires in cytomegalovirus infection. One entry per CDR3 protein, called by TCRdb with MiXCR from the reads. Of 150,000 to 200,000 distinct CDR3 sequences listed, around 15% are singletons. The sequencing sample was made of PBMCs. The receptors come from a human donor in good health (CMV status not recorded). Some clones in this sample may be carry-over from other donors' samples.

The V call is TRBV5-4, the J call TRBJ1-5, with 7 bases fitting TRBD1. Per the germline V gene, CDR1 is SGHNT and CDR2 is YYREEE (reference sequence). The CDR3 runs 15 residues. V lost 4 bases, J lost 2 bases, and 6 bases stayed unmatched. CDR3 coding DNA: TGTGCCAGCAGCGAACAGGGGACCCGCAATCAGCCCCAGCATTTT. It encodes CASSEQGTRNQPQHF.

The V and J genes are TRBV5-1 and TRBJ2-7; 7 bases match TRBD1. Germline V lookup: CDR1 SGHRS, CDR2 YFSETQ. The CDR3 has 15 amino acids. Trimming at V came to 4 bases and at J to 0 bases, leaving 7 bases not matched to a gene. The chain's CDR3 is CASSTGTAASYEQYF. The DNA for the CDR3 is TGCGCCAGCAGCACCGGGACAGCCGCCTCCTACGAGCAGTACTTC.

This clonotype has at least ten counts. The CDR3 DNA reads as TGTGCCAGCAGCTTAGATGTCGGGGGGAATTACGAGCAGTACTTC. Translation: CASSLDVGGNYEQYF. The rearrangement joins TRBV7-6 to TRBJ2-7; 7 nucleotides agree with TRBD2. The trim removed 1 base at V and 4 bases at J, leaving 7 bases unmatched. CDR1 and CDR2 (germline): SGHVS, FNYEAQ. There are 15 residues in the CDR3.

This clonotype was seen ten or more times. The chain combines TRBV10-3 with TRBJ1-2; D gene ambiguous. CDR1 ENHRY and CDR2 SYGVKD come from the germline V gene. V dropped 0 bases and J dropped 8 bases, with 10 bases sitting between them. This CDR3 has 13 residues. The CDR3 loop reads CAISESNAGGYTF. The CDR3 coding sequence is TGTGCCATCAGTGAGTCGAATGCCGGCGGCTACACCTTC.

This clonotype occurred many times. The gene calls are TRBV7-3 and TRBJ1-5, with D tentatively TRBD1 (5 bases). Germline V gene lookup returns CDR1 SGHTA and CDR2 FQGTGA. The V gene lost 1 base and the J gene lost 11 bases, with 18 bases spanning the gap. The CDR3 has 15 residues. CDR3 region: CASSLNRTASLSQHF. The CDR3 DNA is TGTGCCAGCAGCTTAAACAGGACCGCTTCTCTGTCCCAGCATTTT.

V gene TRBV7-4 combines with J gene TRBJ1-1, with D perhaps matching TRBD1 (5 bases). V was shortened by 4 bases and J by 3 bases, with 15 bases between the two germline ends. This CDR3 has 15 amino acids. Looked up from germline, CDR1 is SGHVT and CDR2 is SQSDAQ. The CDR3 sequence is CASSSPERQHTEAFF. In nucleotides, the CDR3 is TGTGCCAGCAGCTCCCCAGAAAGACAGCACACTGAAGCTTTCTTT. Full variable domain (outside the CDR3, taken from reference TRBV7-4 and TRBJ1-1): GAGVSQSPRYKVAKRGRDVALRCDSISGHVTLYWYRQTLGQGSEVLTYSQSDAQRDKSGRPSGRFSAERPERSVSTLKIQRTEQGDSAVYLCASSSPERQHTEAFFGQGTRLTVV.

This clonotype was found many times. The J gene is TRBJ1-1, the V gene TRBV28, with D perhaps TRBD1 (5 bases). The CDR3 extends over 11 amino acids. The germline V and J ends were trimmed by 9 bases and 3 bases, with 8 bases remaining between them. Germline V gene sequence: CDR1 MDHEN, CDR2 SYDVKM. CDR3 DNA sequence: TGTGCCAGTCGGGGGGACACTGAAGCTTTCTTT. Translated: CASRGDTEAFF.

The rearrangement joins TRBV7-8 to TRBJ1-1; TRBD1 matches 9 bases. Trimming removed 7 bases from V and 5 bases from J; junction bases left unmatched: 8. The CDR3 spans 14 residues. The germline V gene has CDR1 SGHVS and CDR2 FQNEAQ. The CDR3 protein is CASTPGQGRTEAFF. CDR3 nucleotide sequence: TGTGCCAGCACCCCGGGACAGGGTCGGACTGAAGCTTTCTTT.

The sample holds a few counts of this clonotype. The DNA of the CDR3 is TGTGCCAGCAGTTTAATACAGGGGGCGGAGGATGAGCAGTTCTTC. As protein: CASSLIQGAEDEQFF. The chain is built from TRBV28 and TRBJ2-1; 9 nucleotides line up with TRBD1. Germline CDR1 MDHEN, CDR2 SYDVKM. The CDR3 consists of 15 residues. Germline trimming cut 2 bases from V and 8 bases from J; bases unmatched to any gene: 7.

The genes are TRBV6-2 or TRBV6-3 and TRBJ2-1; no reliable D call. V was clipped by 6 bases and J by 8 bases, with 17 bases between them. Germline V lookup: CDR1 MNHEY, CDR2 SVGEGT. The CDR3 contains 14 residues. The CDR3 spells CASRDPRLGYEQFF. CDR3 DNA sequence: TGTGCCAGCAGAGACCCGAGGTTAGGCTATGAGCAGTTCTTC.

This clonotype occurred a few times. J is TRBJ2-6 and V is TRBV7-9, with unresolved D. The CDR3 sequence is 15 residues long. CDR1 and CDR2 (germline): SEHNR, FQNEAQ (reference sequence). Trimming left V 3 bases short and J 4 bases short, with 10 bases between. Here the CDR3 reads CASSLEGQGANVLTF. The CDR3 region has the DNA TGTGCCAGCAGCTTGGAAGGGCAGGGGGCCAACGTCCTGACTTTC.

This clonotype was observed a handful of times. This chain uses TRBV28 with TRBJ1-1, with a possible D match to TRBD1 (6 bases). V lost 4 bases, J lost 5 bases, and 14 bases lay in between. The CDR3 runs to 14 residues. CDR1 is MDHEN and CDR2 is SYDVKM in the germline V gene. The CDR3 nucleotides read TGTGCCAGCAGTTGGCAGGGGAGGGGAACTGAAGCTTTCTTT. Amino acids: CASSWQGRGTEAFF.

This clonotype showed up many times. The chain is built from TRBV7-9 and TRBJ1-2; D not resolved. Trimming removed 8 bases from V and 0 bases from J, with 10 bases in between. Germline V gene sequence: CDR1 SEHNR, CDR2 FQNEAQ (reference sequence). The CDR3 runs 13 residues. CDR3 DNA sequence: TGTGCCAGCCAAGGGCAGGCTAACTATGGCTACACCTTC. Protein: CASQGQANYGYTF.

This clonotype was recorded at least ten times. V is TRBV7-3 and J is TRBJ2-1; D perhaps matches TRBD1 (6 bases). In germline, CDR1 is SGHTA, CDR2 FQGTGA. This CDR3 has 16 amino acids. Trimming removed 2 bases from V and 3 bases from J, with 14 bases in between. The CDR3 DNA is TGTGCCAGCAGCTTAGGTTCAGGGGTGGTCTACAATGAGCAGTTCTTC. Its protein is CASSLGSGVVYNEQFF.

The V and J genes are TRBV12-5 and TRBJ2-1; 8 bases agree with TRBD2. Trimming at V came to 6 bases and at J to 2 bases, leaving 3 bases not matched to a gene. There are 14 residues in the CDR3. The germline V gene encodes CDR1 LGHNT and CDR2 FRNRAP. The CDR3 nucleotides read TGTGCTAGTGGCAGCGGGGGACCCTACAATGAGCAGTTCTTC. It yields the protein CASGSGGPYNEQFF. The full variable domain, in which reference TRBV12-5 and TRBJ2-1 provide the parts outside the CDR3, is DARVTQTPRHKVTEMGQEVTMRCQPILGHNTVFWYRQTMMQGLELLAYFRNRAPLDDSGMPKDRFSAEMPDATLATLKIQPSEPRDSAVYFCASGSGGPYNEQFFGPGTRLTVL.

This clonotype was counted ten times or more. The J gene is TRBJ1-5, the V gene TRBV19; D possibly corresponds to TRBD1 (5 bases). V lost 5 bases to trimming and J lost 4 bases, with 12 bases between them. CDR3 size: 14 residues. Germline V gene sequence: CDR1 LNHDA, CDR2 SQIVND (reference sequence). Here the CDR3 reads CASSFRQINQPQHF. CDR3 DNA sequence: TGTGCCAGTAGTTTTCGACAGATAAATCAGCCCCAGCATTTT.

This chain links TRBV2 with TRBJ1-1; D is possibly TRBD1 (5 bases). The germline gives CDR1 SNHLY, CDR2 FYNNEI. With 5 bases removed from V and 0 bases from J, the gap between germline ends came to 16 bases. The CDR3 is 16 residues long. The CDR3 bases are TGTGCCAGCAGTCGACTCTTTCCAGGGATGAACACTGAAGCTTTCTTT. Protein: CASSRLFPGMNTEAFF.

In this sample, this clonotype turned up a few times. The V and J genes are TRBV27 and TRBJ1-2; no clear D gene. The CDR3 runs to 15 residues. The germline V gene encodes CDR1 MNHEY and CDR2 SMNVEV (reference sequence). The V gene lost 3 bases and the J gene lost 5 bases, with 16 bases spanning the gap. The CDR3 DNA is TGTGCCAGCAGTTTTAGAGGTGCCCAACTTTATGGCTACACCTTC. Translation gives CASSFRGAQLYGYTF.

This clonotype was seen ten or more times. The gene calls are TRBV7-9 and TRBJ2-1; 9 nucleotides line up with TRBD2. The junction had 6 bases not matched to a gene; V was cut back by 5 bases and J by 1 base. There are 16 residues in the CDR3. CDR1 is SEHNR and CDR2 is FQNEAQ in the germline V gene (reference sequence). The DNA of the CDR3 is TGTGCCAGCAGCCGTGTAGCGGGGGTTTCCTACAATGAGCAGTTCTTC. It encodes CASSRVAGVSYNEQFF.

V usage is TRBV6-6 and J usage is TRBJ2-7; 7 bases map to TRBD1. Germline trimming cut 7 bases from V and 1 base from J; bases unmatched to any gene: 4. CDR3 size: 13 residues. Per the germline V gene, CDR1 is MNHNY and CDR2 is SVGAGI (reference sequence). As DNA, the CDR3 is TGTGCCAGCACCCCAGGGGGATCCTACGAGCAGTACTTC. It is translated as CASTPGGSYEQYF.

For this clonotype: This may be a read error, as it is one base from a much larger clone. V gene TRBV7-2 combines with J gene TRBJ1-5; D remains unclear. Germline V gene lookup returns CDR1 SGHTA and CDR2 FQGNSA. This CDR3 is built from 15 residues. For the CDR3, the DNA is TGTGACAGCAGCTTAGCTTCACAGAACAATCAGCCCCAGCATTTT. Protein product: CDSSLASQNNQPQHF.

This clonotype was detected many times. This chain joins TRBV6-2 or TRBV6-3 and TRBJ1-1; D not resolved. This CDR3 has 11 residues. Germline values: CDR1 MNHEY, CDR2 SVGEGT. Trimming pared 11 bases from V and 6 bases from J, leaving 13 bases between. In nucleotides, the CDR3 is TGTGCCGTAGGGAGGACCTCTGAAGCTTTCTTT. This encodes CAVGRTSEAFF.

This clonotype showed up just once. An end of the junction differs from the germline gene, which may be a read error. V and J are TRBV12-3 or TRBV12-4 and TRBJ2-2; D may be TRBD2 (5 bases). This CDR3 has 12 amino acids. Written as DNA, the CDR3 is TGTGCCAGCGGGCCACGCACCGGGGAGCCGTTTTTT. Protein sequence: CASGPRTGEPFF.

This clonotype has more than one count but fewer than ten. The chain uses TRBV28 and TRBJ2-1; D remains ambiguous. The CDR3 extends over 12 amino acids. CDR1 and CDR2 (germline): MDHEN, SYDVKM. Between the trimmed V and J ends, which lost 2 bases and 10 bases, there was a span of 9 bases. CDR3 in amino acids: CASSLITDEQFF. The CDR3, as DNA: TGTGCCAGCAGTTTAATCACGGACGAGCAGTTCTTC.

V and J are TRBV9 and TRBJ1-1; D may be TRBD1 (6 bases). CDR1 is SGDLS, CDR2 YYNGEE, per germline. The CDR3 sequence is 13 residues long. Trimming pared 3 bases from V and 6 bases from J, leaving 12 bases between. The CDR3 is CASSEIRQAEAFF. CDR3 in DNA: TGTGCCAGCAGCGAGATCCGACAGGCTGAAGCTTTCTTT.

This clonotype was seen many times. The chain links TRBV7-3 to TRBJ2-1; TRBD1 aligns across 9 bases. CDR3 length equals 12 residues. CDR1 is SGHTA, CDR2 FQGTGA, per germline. V lost 5 bases, J lost 12 bases, and 5 bases stayed unmatched. The CDR3 DNA is TGTGCCAGCAGCCCGGGACAGGGAAGGCAGTTCTTC. Its translation is CASSPGQGRQFF.

This clonotype was detected ten times or more. This chain connects TRBV7-3 to TRBJ2-3; tentatively, D is TRBD2 (6 bases). The CDR3 is 16 amino acids. CDR1 and CDR2 from the germline V gene are SGHTA and FQGTGA. V lost 2 bases and J lost 2, with 14 bases in between. CDR3 DNA: TGTGCCAGCAGCTTACGGGTGGGAGGTCCCACAGATACGCAGTATTTT. Protein product: CASSLRVGGPTDTQYF.

V gene TRBV7-2 combines with J gene TRBJ2-1; D gene ambiguous. Germline CDR1 and CDR2: SGHTA and FQGNSA. The CDR3 is 12 amino acids. The ends were cut back, 1 base at V and 9 bases at J, with 7 bases in the middle. CDR3 in amino acids: CASSLVLGEQFF. The CDR3 nucleotides read TGTGCCAGCAGCTTAGTCTTGGGTGAGCAGTTCTTC.

This clonotype showed up many times. The chain carries TRBV27 and TRBJ2-3; 7 nucleotides agree with TRBD2. The germline V gene has CDR1 MNHEY and CDR2 SMNVEV (reference sequence). With V trimmed by 4 bases and J by 5 bases, 12 bases remained unmatched. CDR3 length: 16 residues. The CDR3 loop is CASSSPRGSSGDTQYF. Here the CDR3 DNA reads TGTGCCAGCAGTTCCCCCCGGGGGTCTAGCGGAGATACGCAGTATTTT.

A few counts support this clonotype. J is TRBJ2-3 and V is TRBV20-1; D might be TRBD1 (7 bases). This CDR3 comprises 17 residues. V lost 0 bases to trimming and J lost 9 bases, with 25 bases between them. CDR1 and CDR2 (germline): DFQATT, SNEGSKA (reference sequence). The CDR3 DNA is TGCAGTGCTAGAGACCCCGGACAGGAGGGGAATAAGTGGACGCAGTATTTT. Translated, it gives CSARDPGQEGNKWTQYF.

The chain carries TRBV7-9 and TRBJ1-6; D is unresolved. The CDR3 runs to 15 residues. The germline V and J ends were trimmed by 9 bases and 4 bases, with 16 bases remaining between them. Germline V gene data show CDR1 as SEHNR and CDR2 as FQNEAQ (reference sequence). CDR3 bases: TGTGCCAGTAAGAGGATCGGGGATTATAATTCACCCCTCCACTTT. Amino acids: CASKRIGDYNSPLHF.

There are many counts of this clonotype. The chain joins TRBV12-3 or TRBV12-4 to TRBJ2-5, with D hard to call. The CDR3 is 13 amino acids. Trimming left V 2 bases short and J 7 bases short, with 11 bases between. The CDR3 DNA reads TGTGCCAGCAGTTTAAAGACTGATGGGACCCAGTACTTC. This encodes CASSLKTDGTQYF.